This passage covers 9 T cell receptor beta chains from one sample sequenced in a study of patients and donors after allogeneic stem cell transplantation. TCRdb processed the RT-PCR reads anew with MiXCR; each CDR3 protein has one entry. The sample has under 200,000 distinct CDR3 sequences, approximately 28% seen once. Sequencing used blood, either unsorted or a sorted T cell fraction (not recorded which). The receptors here all came from a human donor who was either an allogeneic HSCT recipient or a stem cell or donor lymphocyte infusion donor (not recorded which). It is not recorded whose cells these are; they may come from a transplant donor.

There are a few counts of this clonotype. The gene calls are TRBV15 and TRBJ2-1, with D possibly being TRBD2 (6 bases). The germline V and J ends were trimmed by 2 bases and 3 bases, with 11 bases remaining between them. The CDR3 is 15 amino acids. CDR1 is LNHNV and CDR2 is YYDKDF in the germline V gene (reference sequence). CDR3 in amino acids: CATSRPSDFYNEQFF. The CDR3 DNA reads as TGTGCCACCAGCAGACCTAGCGACTTCTACAATGAGCAGTTCTTC.

V is TRBV6-5 and J is TRBJ2-3, with 9 bases matching TRBD2. Germline-derived CDR1 and CDR2 are MNHEY and SVGAGI. The CDR3 consists of 17 residues. Trimming took 1 base from V and 2 from J; bases not matched to a gene: 7. CDR3 bases: TGTGCCAGCAGTTACTTGTCCGGGACTAGCTTCACAGATACGCAGTATTTT. This sequence encodes CASSYLSGTSFTDTQYF.

The chain carries TRBV7-2 and TRBJ2-1, with D perhaps matching TRBD2 (6 bases). CDR1 and CDR2 from the germline V gene are SGHTA and FQGNSA. V lost 4 bases and J lost 12, with 16 bases in between. CDR3 size: 13 residues. The CDR3 spells CASSSWAGDWQFF. The DNA of the CDR3 is TGTGCCAGCAGCTCCTGGGCCGGGGACTGGCAGTTCTTC.

There are a few counts of this clonotype. J is TRBJ2-1 and V is TRBV4-2; D possibly matches TRBD1 or TRBD2 (5 bases each). The V end lost 4 bases, the J end lost 4 bases, and 17 bases lay between the germline ends. From germline, CDR1 is LGHNA and CDR2 YNFKEQ. This CDR3 comprises 16 residues. For the CDR3, the DNA is TGTGCCAGCAGCCCCGCGGCCAGAGGGGTTTACAATGAGCAGTTCTTC. Its protein product is CASSPAARGVYNEQFF.

This clonotype was observed a few times. The J gene is TRBJ2-3, the V gene TRBV7-6; D unclear. The germline CDR1 and CDR2 sequences are SGHVS and FNYEAQ. This CDR3 has 14 amino acids. V was pared by 3 bases and J by 0 bases, with 7 bases between. CDR3 residues: CASSLYPSTDTQYF. CDR3 nucleotide sequence: TGTGCCAGCAGCTTGTACCCTAGCACAGATACGCAGTATTTT.

Written as DNA, the CDR3 is TGTGCCAGCAGCCCAGGGTGGGCAGGGCAGACTGAAGCTTTCTTT. It yields the protein CASSPGWAGQTEAFF. The J gene is TRBJ1-1, the V gene TRBV7-6; D is perhaps TRBD1 (5 bases). Germline V gene data show CDR1 as SGHVS and CDR2 as FNYEAQ. V was cut by 5 bases and J by 5 bases, with 18 bases left in between. There are 15 residues in the CDR3.

The CDR3 protein is CASLRADTQYF. The DNA for the CDR3 is TGTGCCAGCCTTAGAGCAGATACGCAGTATTTT. V gene TRBV28 combines with J gene TRBJ2-3, with D uncertain. The CDR3 totals 11 residues. Trimming removed 8 bases from V and 4 bases from J, with 7 bases in between. CDR1 is MDHEN and CDR2 is SYDVKM in the germline V gene.

This clonotype has just a few counts. For the CDR3, the DNA is TGTGCCACCAGCAGAAGGGCGTACCAAGATACGCAGTATTTT. The encoded protein is CATSRRAYQDTQYF. The V and J genes are TRBV15 and TRBJ2-3; D is undetermined. Deletions cut 2 bases from V and 5 bases from J, with 11 bases between. CDR1 and CDR2 from the germline V gene are LNHNV and YYDKDF (reference sequence). The CDR3 runs 14 residues.

The chain couples TRBV20-1 to TRBJ2-7, with 8 nucleotides matching TRBD2. The germline V gene encodes CDR1 DFQATT and CDR2 SNEGSKA (reference sequence). This CDR3 is 13 amino acids long. Germline trimming cut 5 bases from V and 2 bases from J; bases unmatched to any gene: 5. The CDR3 DNA reads as TGCAGTGCTTACTTCGGGGGGGCCTACGAGCAGTACTTC. Translated: CSAYFGGAYEQYF.